This T cell receptor beta chain came from a study of blood T cell repertoires in COVID-19. This clone was seen just once. Assignments of participants to cohorts depended upon their own reported clinical history. The method was immunoSEQ multiplex PCR; TCRdb's version includes in-frame clones alone and lacks a portion of them. The sample yields approximately 200,000 clones, about 90% seen once. The receptor was derived from a woman aged 30 to 39 who had been exposed to COVID-19. Sequences were obtained from PBMCs or T cells enriched from blood (not recorded which).

This chain's CDR3 is CAWSPGTGLQETQYF. The CDR3, as DNA: TGTGCCTGGAGCCCCGGGACAGGACTTCAAGAGACCCAGTACTTC. V gene TRBV30 combines with J gene TRBJ2-5, with 8 bases aligning to TRBD1. Trimming at V came to 3 bases and at J to 2 bases, leaving 8 bases not matched to a gene. Germline V gene data show CDR1 as GTSNPN and CDR2 as SVGIG (reference sequence). The CDR3 is 15 amino acids. The variable domain in full, completed from reference TRBV30 and TRBJ2-5, reads SQTIHQWPATLVQPVGSPLSLECTVEGTSNPNLYWYRQAAGRGLQLLFYSVGIGQISSEVPQNLSASRPQDRQFILSSKKLLLSDSGFYLCAWSPGTGLQETQYFGPGTRLLVL.